Below, 9 T cell receptor beta chains from the same sample are listed, as sequenced in a study of blood T cell repertoires in COVID-19. The method was immunoSEQ multiplex PCR; TCRdb's version includes in-frame clones alone and lacks a portion of them. The table records fewer than 200,000 clones, roughly 91% of them present only once. The sequencing input was peripheral blood. These TCRs come from a woman between 45 and 65 years old with acute or convalescent COVID-19.

The gene calls are TRBV5-4 and TRBJ2-4; 12 nucleotides line up with TRBD2. The V and J ends lost 2 bases and 0 bases, in that order; junction bases with no gene match: 6. Germline V gives CDR1 SGHNT, CDR2 YYREEE (reference sequence). The CDR3 loop spans 18 amino acids. The DNA of the CDR3 is TGTGCCAGCAGCTTAAGACTAGCGGGGGAAATAGCCAAAAACATTCAGTACTTC. This codes for CASSLRLAGEIAKNIQYF.

The J gene is TRBJ2-7, the V gene TRBV4-2, with D hard to call. Germline V CDR1 and CDR2: LGHNA, YNFKEQ. The CDR3 is 15 amino acids. Trimming shortened V by 0 bases and J by 0 bases, and 9 bases separated the two germline ends. CDR3 sequence: CASSQDGVSSYEQYF. The CDR3 DNA is TGTGCCAGCAGCCAAGATGGAGTTTCCTCCTACGAGCAGTACTTC.

The CDR3 DNA follows: TGTGCCTGGAGATCCCTGGGACAGGGGACCTATGGCTACACCTTC. As protein: CAWRSLGQGTYGYTF. The gene calls are TRBV30 and TRBJ1-2, with TRBD1 identical over 10 bases. The length of the CDR3 is 15 residues. The germline CDR1 and CDR2 sequences are GTSNPN and SVGIG (reference sequence). The junction had 8 bases not matched to a gene; V was cut back by 3 bases and J by 4 bases.

This chain connects TRBV9 to TRBJ1-6; D remains unclear. Germline assignment: CDR1 SGDLS and CDR2 YYNGEE. This CDR3 has 15 residues. Trimming pared 2 bases from V and 3 bases from J, leaving 9 bases between. CDR3 nucleotide sequence: TGTGCCAGCAGCGTCGACTTCGACTATAATTCACCCCTCCACTTT. This sequence encodes CASSVDFDYNSPLHF.

The chain uses TRBV6-4 and TRBJ2-7, with D possibly TRBD2 on 5 matching bases. Trimming stripped 2 bases from V and 4 bases from J, with 9 bases between. CDR1 and CDR2 (germline): MRHNA, SNTAGT. The CDR3 runs to 13 residues. CDR3: CASSDPRGYEQYF. CDR3 nucleotides: TGTGCCAGCAGTGACCCTAGAGGGTACGAGCAGTACTTC.

The chain has TRBV7-2 and TRBJ2-7; possibly TRBD2 for D (7 bases). Germline values: CDR1 SGHTA, CDR2 FQGNSA. This CDR3 is 15 amino acids long. V lost 2 bases and J 2 bases, leaving 13 bases between the germline ends. Here the CDR3 reads CASSLFQGTTYEQYF. Here the CDR3 DNA reads TGTGCCAGCAGCTTATTCCAGGGGACTACCTACGAGCAGTACTTC.

This chain links TRBV28 with TRBJ2-7; 7 bases match TRBD2. Germline V gene data show CDR1 as MDHEN and CDR2 as SYDVKM. This CDR3 has 17 amino acids. Trimming took 5 bases from V and 0 from J; bases not matched to a gene: 13. CDR3 nucleotide sequence: TGTGCCAGCAGTGTCCCCCCTAGCGGAACCAGCTCCTACGAGCAGTACTTC. Translated, it gives CASSVPPSGTSSYEQYF.

The rearrangement links TRBV11-2 to TRBJ2-1, with 8 bases identical to TRBD1. This CDR3 contains 18 residues. Germline assignment: CDR1 SGHAT and CDR2 FQNNGV. Trimming took 5 bases from V and 7 from J; bases not matched to a gene: 19. CDR3 region: CASSPRTGFNRRLNEQFF. The CDR3 bases are TGTGCCAGCAGCCCACGGACAGGGTTTAACCGGCGGCTAAATGAGCAGTTCTTC. The entire variable domain, with the rest obtained from reference TRBV11-2 and TRBJ2-1, is as follows: EAGVAQSPRYKIIEKRQSVAFWCNPISGHATLYWYQQILGQGPKLLIQFQNNGVVDDSQLPKDRFSAERLKGVDSTLKIQPAKLEDSAVYLCASSPRTGFNRRLNEQFFGPGTRLTVL.

The chain has TRBV28 and TRBJ2-5; D unresolved. Trimming took off 3 bases at V and 6 bases at J, with 8 bases between the two ends. Germline V gene lookup returns CDR1 MDHEN and CDR2 SYDVKM. The CDR3 loop spans 12 amino acids. The chain's CDR3 is CASSFSEKTQYF. CDR3 in DNA: TGTGCCAGCAGTTTTTCGGAGAAGACCCAGTACTTC.